This TCR beta chain appears in the sequencing data of a study of beta chain features in type 1 diabetes. The germline gives CDR1 SQVTM, CDR2 ANQGSEA. CDR3 length: 15 residues. V lost 7 bases and J lost 2; bases outside the gene matches: 10. This clone was recorded a few times. Every bit of the isolated RNA underwent reverse transcription, so sequencing read expressed TCRB transcripts. Libraries were prepared by immunoSEQ multiplex PCR; TCRdb keeps only in-frame clonotypes and omits some of them. Of roughly 450,000 clones in the sample, more than 11% were seen once. The receptor's source is a man aged 30 to 45 in good health. This chain connects TRBV29-1 to TRBJ2-1; 8 bases align to TRBD2. The specimen sequenced was naive CD4+ T cells from blood. CDR3: CSAESGSSPYNEQFF. The DNA of the CDR3 is TGCAGCGCAGAGAGCGGGAGCTCCCCCTACAATGAGCAGTTCTTC.